This record concerns one TCR beta chain sequence. This clone was seen a single time. Its antigen has not been determined. No base-level quality is on record; no much larger clone is a single base apart. The data stem from a study of cytomegalovirus exposure and HLA in healthy donors (dated by TCRdb to the late 2010s). Concerning the study at large: According to an earlier analysis of around 600 of the donors, roughly 180 million T cells yielded roughly 110 million unique TCR beta sequences and about 280 Gb of sequence data. Approximately 300 gigabases of sequencing data and around 90 million unique TCR sequences made up an early release that covered under 750 HLA-typed donors. The genetic ancestry cluster associated with self-reported Caucasian donors included around four fifths of the roughly 380 genotyped donors. The study was designed to test whether signatures of past pathogen exposure could be identified by cataloging public T cell receptors. The study used immunosequencing to profile the T cell repertoires of 670 or so subjects and linked those repertoires to cytomegalovirus serostatus. Along with the roughly 700-subject first cohort, a separate validation cohort of 120 different subjects was used. To predict cytomegalovirus infection status, the study brought together high-throughput TCR immunosequencing, statistical association of individual TCRs with disease status, and machine learning. A later analysis re-analyzed previously published TCR beta repertoires from 666 donors and added high-resolution HLA genotyping to study TCR occurrence patterns. Rather than drawing on any new phenotypic data, the later analysis identified candidate immune exposures from TCR beta sequences and the way those sequences occurred across donors. An earlier analysis of some 500 of the donors applied high-throughput TCR beta sequencing to assess whether each TCR beta V gene segment acted as functional or pseudogenic. Donor age, sex, ethnicity and CMV serostatus were compiled alongside the repertoire data. Genome-wide SNP genotypes for about 55% of the roughly 670 donors were used in a later genetic analysis, which treated that subset as a discovery cohort. All discovery cohort repertoires had been generated on a single sequencing platform. Class I and class II HLA loci were covered by the typing at four-digit resolution. The number of typed donors differed by locus: about 620-630 for A, B, C, DRB1 and DQB1; approximately 520 for DQA1; approximately 600 for DPA1; and roughly 490 for DPB1. Because of strong linkage in the cohort, five DR-DQ haplotypes were treated as single units for association and clustering. Among 300 to 500 genotyped donors of the cohort, an average of approximately 240,000 unique TCR beta nucleotide sequences was sequenced per donor, of which approximately 19% were non-productive.

The paper's findings and limits, for the study overall: According to a later analysis, parvovirus B19, influenza, CMV and Epstein-Barr virus appeared linked to several top co-occurrence clusters. A later analysis associated 16,951 TCR beta sequences with specific HLA alleles at a false discovery rate of 0.05. The 87-base-pair reads could not distinguish some IMGT-functional V segments, including TRBV6-2 and TRBV6-3, so those segments were excluded. This cohort had only TCR beta chains sequenced, and the lack of alpha or paired-chain data limited which features could be detected. A further reported finding was that TCR beta sequences accurately predicted the HLA-A and HLA-B alleles for most subjects in the first cohort. The authors suggested that the approach could potentially be extended to other disease states and immunological phenotypes. A total of around 150 TCR beta chains were listed by the study as associated with cytomegalovirus. Correlated functional status among segregating V segments might be attributable to linkage disequilibrium, but an unknown experimental factor could not be ruled out. In a later analysis, HLA-associated TCR beta chains were found to be more clonally expanded and to have lower generation probabilities than equally common non-associated chains. According to a later genetic analysis, donors in an Asian-associated ancestry cluster had fewer N-insertions in productive TCRs than the approximately 670-donor mean. The sequencing pipeline was judged likely to have produced a cluster of highly shared sequence variants as a technical artifact. Three of the identified cytomegalovirus-associated TCR beta chains were confirmed in vitro to be specific for cytomegalovirus antigens. Most TCR sequences were observed very rarely across donors, whereas some public TCRs were present in many individuals. Most CMV-associated TCR beta chains appeared to be HLA-restricted in a later analysis, and the HLA associations seemed to be driven largely by CMV exposure. Assigning TCR associations to individual alleles was difficult when HLA alleles, especially DR and DQ, strongly co-occurred. According to a later analysis, TCR association rates differed among HLA loci, with DRB1 alleles showing the most associated TCRs and HLA-C alleles showing the fewest. The classifier was reported to diagnose cytomegalovirus status with high specificity and sensitivity in both the original cohort and the validation cohort. Sequencing depth was assumed to be roughly uniform across donors in the presence/absence analyses, though that assumption may not hold. The earlier analysis of about 600 of the donors excluded seventeen rarely observed V segments, including chromosome 9 orphons, because counts were too low. Because some donors lacked HLA typing at each locus, the association tests relied only on the typed subset. For the cohort, immune exposure information was limited to CMV serostatus. In an earlier analysis of some 540 of the donors, most TCR beta V segments appeared in productive rearrangements about 90% or about 30% of the time, broadly matching IMGT annotations. In a later genetic analysis, a missense DCLRE1C variant was associated with V-gene and J-gene trimming of TCR beta chains, and the association was replicated in an independent cohort.

The method behind the library was the immunoSEQ multiplex PCR assay. A mixture of 60 forward primers for TCR Vbeta segments and 13 reverse primers for TCR Jbeta segments was used in the multiplex PCR. A multiplex PCR assay on genomic DNA amplified the CDR3 region of rearranged TCR beta genes. Amplified TCR beta libraries were sequenced as 87-base-pair reads on the Illumina HiSeq System. Regarding the original processing steps: In a later analysis, some 80 million unique TCR beta chains were counted across the 650 to 750 repertoires, and around 10 million of these chains were shared by at least two donors. A nearest-neighbor algorithm error-corrected the raw reads and collapsed the reads into unique sequences, merging closely related sequences to remove PCR and sequencing errors. To assign V, D and J gene segments, CDR3 sequences were aligned to IMGT reference sequences. Each retained sequence needed at least a six-nucleotide match to both a V gene segment and a J gene segment. A rearrangement counted as productive if the CDR3 had no stop codons and remained in frame with V and J, and every other rearrangement counted as non-productive. CDR3 was defined according to IMGT convention as the region running from the second conserved V-encoded cysteine to the conserved J-encoded phenylalanine. In an earlier analysis of around 600 of the donors, sequences lacking an unambiguous match to a single V gene segment were excluded. In an earlier analysis of 587 of the donors, V segments were called functional above 56.7% productive rearrangements and were called segregating when the between-donor standard deviation exceeded 5%. A statistical classification framework was built for diagnosing cytomegalovirus status from the catalog of TCR beta chain sequences. In a later analysis, V and J genes were assigned by comparing TCR nucleotide sequences against IMGT/GENE-DB human TR gene sequences. In a later analysis, CDR3 sequences and most-parsimonious VDJ recombination scenarios were assigned using the TCRdist pipeline. A later analysis defined each TCR beta chain by its CDR3 amino acid sequence plus V-gene family, and excluded reads lacking a unique V-gene family. As a way to deal with suspected cross-contamination and a sequencing artifact, a later analysis dropped approximately 590 nucleotide sequences that were highly shared and had low generation probability. In a later analysis, a clonal expansion index was calculated for each public chain from normalized within-repertoire ranks of inferred template counts. In a later analysis, generation probabilities were computed using a VDJ recombination model fitted to out-of-frame rearrangements, and the results were checked against IGoR. Hypergeometric tests were used in a later analysis to score TCR-TCR, TCR-HLA and TCR-CMV co-occurrence, with a repertoire-size bias correction applied to the TCR pairs. A later analysis estimated false discovery rates by permuting HLA or CMV assignments 20 times. In a later analysis, co-occurring TCRs were grouped using DBSCAN, and TCRdist sequence similarity was added for clustering within HLA-allele-positive subsets. For co-occurrence clustering, repertoires with fewer than 30,000 or more than 120,000 public chains were excluded, along with five or six repertoires with anomalous nucleotide sharing. The table comes from immuneACCESS by way of TCRdb, which keeps in-frame sequences with V and J called. Part of the clones is missing from these tables; in studies checked, under half for an unresolved V gene and the rest for unknown reasons. V, J and clone size are those of that table, while D and trimming were read from the DNA. This sample gives about 200,000 clones in total; 75% to 90% of them show up just once. The ten largest make up approximately 0.31% of the sample.

In the germline V gene, CDR1 corresponds to MNHNS and CDR2 to SASEGT. V is clipped by 5 bases and J by 6 bases, and the sequence between their germline boundaries is 13 bases long. Spanning cysteine to phenylalanine, the CDR3 consists of 13 amino acids. Only the CDR3 DNA stays, 39 bases, in frame from base 1. The cohort comprised around 690 healthy bone marrow donors. At the time of sampling, all cohort members were nominally healthy, though unrecorded immune exposures were likely present. The donor tested CMV seronegative, placing the donor among the 352 seronegative members of the cohort. A peripheral blood sample was collected from each donor, and TCR beta sequencing was performed on peripheral blood mononuclear cells. The Qiagen DNeasy Blood Extraction Kit was used to extract genomic DNA from the blood cell samples.

The chain is assembled from TRBV6-1 and TRBJ1-1, with the D gene uncertain. Sequenced sample: PBMCs. The source is a woman in her thirties in good health and CMV-seronegative. Here is the DNA: TGTGCCAGCAGTTATAACATGGGAGCTGAAGCTTTCTTT. This gives the protein CASSYNMGAEAFF.